The rows below give T cell receptor beta chains drawn from one sample of a study of shared clonotypes between healthy human individuals. The repertoire was sequenced with immunoSEQ multiplex PCR; TCRdb's copy has only in-frame clones and lacks some. The sample lists about 710,000 clones, 55% to 85% occurring once. The specimen sequenced was memory CD4+ T cells sorted from blood. All receptors come from a woman aged 30 to 39 in good health. Both conserved end residues are part of each CDR3. The D gene is left open where the match is weak. The size entry is marked missing in some rows and otherwise reads once, few, many or a size class.

j_call v_call d_call clone_size cdr3_nt cdr3_aa
TRBJ2-1 TRBV11-3 TRBD1 NA TGTGCCAGCAGCTTGAATAGGGACAGGGACAATGAGCAGTTCTTC CASSLNRDRDNEQFF
TRBJ2-5 TRBV18 NA NA TGTGCCAGCTCATCAGGGGAGACCCAGTACTTC CASSSGETQYF
TRBJ1-2 TRBV19 TRBD1 NA TGTGCCAGTAGTACCCGGGGACAGGGGCTGTATGGCTACACCTTC CASSTRGQGLYGYTF
TRBJ2-5 TRBV5-1 NA once TGCGCCAGCAGCCTTGGGAGTCAAGAGACCCAGTACTTC CASSLGSQETQYF
TRBJ1-2 TRBV28 NA NA TGTGCCAGCACAGCGAACTATGGCTACACCTTC CASTANYGYTF
TRBJ1-4 TRBV7-8 NA NA TGTGCCAGCAGCCAATACTGGGGGGAGAGAGAAGGAAAACTGTTTTTT CASSQYWGEREGKLFF
TRBJ1-1 TRBV29-1 NA NA TGCAGCGCCCCAGGGGATGGGAGCACTGAAGCTTTCTTT CSAPGDGSTEAFF
TRBJ2-5 TRBV6-1 NA many TGTGCCAGCAGGGGCCTTGGGGGGCAGTACTTC CASRGLGGQYF
TRBJ2-7 TRBV11-2 NA NA TGTGCCAGCAGCTTGGACTATTCCAGCTACGAGCAGTACTTC CASSLDYSSYEQYF
TRBJ1-5 TRBV30 NA NA TGTGCCTGGAGCTTAGGGCTGGATCAGCCCCAGCATTTT CAWSLGLDQPQHF
TRBJ2-1 TRBV5-1 NA NA TGCGCCAGCAGCGCCGGGACCACAGACAATGAGCAGTTCTTC CASSAGTTDNEQFF
TRBJ2-4 TRBV27 NA NA TGTGCCAGCAGTCCAATTCCCGGGACAAGCCTAAACATTCAGTACTTC CASSPIPGTSLNIQYF
TRBJ2-7 TRBV2 NA NA TGTGCCAGCAGAGAAACGATACAGGGCCACGAGCAGTACTTC CASRETIQGHEQYF
TRBJ2-6 TRBV11-2 NA few TGTGCCAGCAGCCTCGACAGCTCTGGGGCCAACGTCCTGACTTTC CASSLDSSGANVLTF
TRBJ2-2 TRBV5-8 TRBD1 once TGTGCCAGCAGCTTGGGACAGGGCGGGACCGGGGAGCTGTTTTTT CASSLGQGGTGELFF
TRBJ2-7 TRBV28 TRBD1 NA TGTGCCAGCAGTTGGGGACAGGGCAGGAACGAGCAGTACTTC CASSWGQGRNEQYF
TRBJ1-2 TRBV29-1 NA few TGCAGCGTTGTGAGCTCGAAGGGCTACACCTTC CSVVSSKGYTF
TRBJ2-7 TRBV2 NA NA TGTGCCAGCAGTTATAGCTCCTACGAGCAGTACTTC CASSYSSYEQYF
TRBJ2-2 TRBV23-1 NA few TGCGCCAGCAGTCAATCCAGGGAGGCCGGGGAGCTGTTTTTT CASSQSREAGELFF
TRBJ1-1 TRBV5-6 NA NA TGTGCCAGCAGCGCATCCTCGACGGTGAACACTGAAGCTTTCTTT CASSASSTVNTEAFF
TRBJ2-7 TRBV28 TRBD1 many TGTGCCAGCAGGACAGGGCCCTACGAGCAGTACTTC CASRTGPYEQYF
TRBJ2-7 TRBV27 TRBD1 NA TGTGCCAGCAGCCAGACAGGGTTCCTTACCTACGAGCAGTACTTC CASSQTGFLTYEQYF
TRBJ2-1 TRBV6-5 TRBD1 NA TGTGCCAGCAGACAAAACTGGGGGACAGACAATGAGCAGTTCTTC CASRQNWGTDNEQFF
TRBJ2-1 TRBV5-1 NA NA TGCGCCAGCAGCTTGTCATCCGGCTCCTACAATGAGCAGTTCTTC CASSLSSGSYNEQFF
TRBJ2-5 TRBV6-1 TRBD1 NA TGTGCCAGCTGGAGGAGGACAGGGGAAGAGACCCAGTACTTC CASWRRTGEETQYF
TRBJ1-5 TRBV2 TRBD1 NA TGTGCCAGCAGTATACAGGGGTTGAGCAATCAGCCCCAGCATTTT CASSIQGLSNQPQHF
TRBJ2-7 TRBV19 TRBD1 few TGTGCCAGTAAGGGAGAAAACAGGGGAACCTACGAGCAGTACTTC CASKGENRGTYEQYF
TRBJ2-1 TRBV5-1 NA NA TGCGCCAGCAGCTCGGAACGGACTATCCGCAATGAGCAGTTCTTC CASSSERTIRNEQFF
TRBJ2-4 TRBV6-5 NA NA TGTGCCAGCAGAGAACGGGCTGAAAACATTCAGTACTTC CASRERAENIQYF
TRBJ2-5 TRBV10-1 NA few TGCGCCAGCAGTGAGTCGGGCGGTTCCGAGACCCAGTACTTC CASSESGGSETQYF
TRBJ2-2 TRBV13 TRBD1 once TGTGCCAGCAGCCCCAGACAGGGATTGAACACCGGGGAGCTGTTTTTT CASSPRQGLNTGELFF
TRBJ1-2 TRBV6-1 NA NA TGTGCCAGCAGCGAGGGGTTGCACTATGGCTACACCTTC CASSEGLHYGYTF
TRBJ2-5 TRBV2 NA NA TGTGCCAGCAGTGAGGGACATCAGGCAGGGGCGAGGGAGACCCAGTACTTC CASSEGHQAGARETQYF
TRBJ2-1 TRBV5-1 NA few TGCGCCAGCAGCTTTGGGACGGAGCACAATGAGCAGTTCTTC CASSFGTEHNEQFF
TRBJ2-5 TRBV11-2 NA many TGTGCCAGCAGCTACCGGCACCAACAAGAGACCCAGTACTTC CASSYRHQQETQYF
TRBJ2-3 TRBV7-9 NA NA TGTGCCAGCAGCCCACACGGAGGCCTCGGGGATACGCAGTATTTT CASSPHGGLGDTQYF
TRBJ1-3 TRBV2 NA NA TGTGCCAGCAGTGAAAAGCTGGTCATAACTGGAAACACCATATATTTT CASSEKLVITGNTIYF
TRBJ2-7 TRBV29-1 NA NA TGCAGCGCGGGAACTAGGCGCGAGCAGTACTTC CSAGTRREQYF
TRBJ2-7 TRBV11-2 TRBD2 many TGTGCCAGCAGCTTAACTAGCGGGGGGAGCTCCTACGAGCAGTACTTC CASSLTSGGSSYEQYF
TRBJ2-7 TRBV4-1 NA many TGCGCCAGCAGCCAAACTGGGCAGCGCTTATTACTCGAGCAGTACTTC CASSQTGQRLLLEQYF
TRBJ2-7 TRBV11-3 NA NA TGTGCCAGCAGCTGGTGGTCCGGGACCCCGATGTCCCACGAGCAGTACTTC CASSWWSGTPMSHEQYF
TRBJ2-3 TRBV2 TRBD2 NA TGTGCCAGTCTAGCGGGCACAGATACGCAGTATTTT CASLAGTDTQYF
TRBJ2-7 TRBV28 NA NA TGTGCCAGCAGTTTTAGGAGCGGGTTGAGCTCCTACGAGCAGTACTTC CASSFRSGLSSYEQYF
TRBJ1-4 TRBV25-1 TRBD1 NA TGTGCCAGCAGTGACGACAGGGGTAATGAAAAACTGTTTTTT CASSDDRGNEKLFF
TRBJ2-2 TRBV25-1 NA NA TGTGCCAGCAGTGATATAGGGGCCGGCGGGGAGCTGTTTTTT CASSDIGAGGELFF
TRBJ1-5 TRBV28 NA many TGTGCCAGCAGTTTTGGAATTAATCAGCCCCAGCATTTT CASSFGINQPQHF
TRBJ2-7 TRBV9 NA NA TGTGCCAGCAGCGTTCCTCACGAGCAGTACTTC CASSVPHEQYF